This T cell receptor beta chain was captured in a study of identical twins. The CDR3 spans 15 residues. V dropped 4 bases and J dropped 4 bases, with 14 bases sitting between them. Per the germline V gene, CDR1 is SGHKS and CDR2 is YYEKEE (reference sequence). TCRdb re-called the 5' RACE reads with MiXCR, one entry per CDR3 protein. This sample has just under 550,000 distinct CDR3 sequences, with 13% to 15% found just once. This clonotype has just a few counts. This same sample was also taken into another study, of yellow fever vaccine responses in identical twins.

Sample: CD4+ T cells sorted from blood. The receptor comes from a woman aged 18-29 years in good health. V usage is TRBV5-5 and J usage is TRBJ2-2, with D perhaps given as TRBD1 or TRBD2 (5 bases each). The CDR3, as DNA: TGTGCCAGCAGCCATGCGCCAGGGAGCACCGGGGAGCTGTTTTTT. Protein sequence: CASSHAPGSTGELFF.